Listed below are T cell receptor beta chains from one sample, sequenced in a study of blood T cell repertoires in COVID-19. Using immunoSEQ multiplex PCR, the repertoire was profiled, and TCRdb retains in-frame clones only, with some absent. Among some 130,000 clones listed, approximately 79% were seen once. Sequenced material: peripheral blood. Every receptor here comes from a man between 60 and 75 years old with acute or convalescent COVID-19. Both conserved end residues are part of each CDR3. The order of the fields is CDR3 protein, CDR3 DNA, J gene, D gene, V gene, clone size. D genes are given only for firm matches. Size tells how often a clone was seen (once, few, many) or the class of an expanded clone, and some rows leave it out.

CDR3aa: CASSFPGRATKAWEDEQYF; CDR3nt: TGTGCCAGCAGTTTCCCCGGACGGGCAACCAAGGCATGGGAGGACGAGCAGTACTTC; j_gene: TRBJ2-7; d_gene: -; v_gene: TRBV28; abundance: -
CDR3aa: CASSRGELNYGYTF; CDR3nt: TGTGCCAGCAGCCGGGGGGAGTTAAACTATGGCTACACCTTC; j_gene: TRBJ1-2; d_gene: -; v_gene: TRBV3-1/TRBV3-2; abundance: -
CDR3aa: CASSPRVAAKNIQYF; CDR3nt: TGTGCCAGCTCACCAAGGGTAGCGGCCAAAAACATTCAGTACTTC; j_gene: TRBJ2-4; d_gene: -; v_gene: TRBV18; abundance: -
CDR3aa: CASTPGDRGGEQYF; CDR3nt: TGCGCCAGCACTCCGGGGGACAGGGGTGGTGAGCAGTACTTC; j_gene: TRBJ2-7; d_gene: TRBD1; v_gene: TRBV5-1; abundance: -
CDR3aa: CASSLTSGTGELFF; CDR3nt: TGTGCCAGCAGCCTGACTAGCGGCACCGGGGAGCTGTTTTTT; j_gene: TRBJ2-2; d_gene: TRBD2; v_gene: TRBV6-2/TRBV6-3; abundance: -
CDR3aa: CASSDDRVPQYF; CDR3nt: TGTGCCAGCAGTGACGACAGGGTACCCCAGTACTTC; j_gene: TRBJ2-5; d_gene: TRBD1; v_gene: TRBV6-4; abundance: -
CDR3aa: CASSTNSAEQFF; CDR3nt: TGTGCCAGCTCAACGAACAGTGCGGAGCAGTTCTTC; j_gene: TRBJ2-1; d_gene: -; v_gene: TRBV18; abundance: few
CDR3aa: CASSPRGSFTDTQYF; CDR3nt: TGTGCCAGCTCACCACGAGGGTCCTTCACAGATACGCAGTATTTT; j_gene: TRBJ2-3; d_gene: -; v_gene: TRBV18; abundance: -
CDR3aa: CASSLIGGGRVGNEQFF; CDR3nt: TGTGCCAGCAGCCTAATTGGAGGGGGCAGGGTGGGCAATGAGCAGTTCTTC; j_gene: TRBJ2-1; d_gene: -; v_gene: TRBV14; abundance: -
CDR3aa: CASSRTSGSLREQFF; CDR3nt: TGTGCCAGCAGCCGGACTAGCGGGAGTTTGAGAGAGCAGTTCTTC; j_gene: TRBJ2-1; d_gene: TRBD2; v_gene: TRBV7-2; abundance: -
CDR3aa: CATSSRTGGEDSSGNTIYF; CDR3nt: TGTGCCACCAGCAGCCGGACAGGGGGAGAAGACAGCTCTGGAAACACCATATATTTT; j_gene: TRBJ1-3; d_gene: TRBD1; v_gene: TRBV15; abundance: -
CDR3aa: CASSLDTLSYNEQFF; CDR3nt: TGTGCCAGCAGCTTAGATACACTATCCTACAATGAGCAGTTCTTC; j_gene: TRBJ2-1; d_gene: -; v_gene: TRBV11-3; abundance: -
CDR3aa: CASSFGTPFTEQYF; CDR3nt: TGTGCCAGCAGTTTTGGGACACCATTCACTGAGCAGTACTTC; j_gene: TRBJ2-7; d_gene: -; v_gene: TRBV27; abundance: -
CDR3aa: CASSATAYGYTF; CDR3nt: TGTGCCAGTAGTGCGACAGCCTATGGCTACACCTTC; j_gene: TRBJ1-2; d_gene: -; v_gene: TRBV19; abundance: -
CDR3aa: CASSQTPGQGQYEQYF; CDR3nt: TGCGCCAGCAGCCAGACCCCGGGACAGGGGCAATACGAGCAGTACTTC; j_gene: TRBJ2-7; d_gene: TRBD1; v_gene: TRBV5-1; abundance: once
CDR3aa: CASSKAGVGETQYF; CDR3nt: TGTGCCAGCAGCAAGGCAGGGGTGGGGGAGACCCAGTACTTC; j_gene: TRBJ2-5; d_gene: -; v_gene: TRBV7-3; abundance: -
CDR3aa: CASSETGRQPQHF; CDR3nt: TGCGCCAGCAGCGAGACAGGGAGACAGCCCCAGCATTTT; j_gene: TRBJ1-5; d_gene: TRBD1; v_gene: TRBV5-1; abundance: -
CDR3aa: CSVKDRTFYGYTF; CDR3nt: TGCAGCGTTAAGGACAGGACTTTCTATGGCTACACCTTC; j_gene: TRBJ1-2; d_gene: TRBD1; v_gene: TRBV29-1; abundance: -
CDR3aa: CAWSVQGRGWSNQPQHF; CDR3nt: TGTGCCTGGAGTGTACAAGGTCGGGGATGGAGCAATCAGCCCCAGCATTTT; j_gene: TRBJ1-5; d_gene: -; v_gene: TRBV30; abundance: -
CDR3aa: CASSPTPDRIYEQYF; CDR3nt: TGTGCCAGCAGCCCAACCCCAGACAGGATTTACGAGCAGTACTTC; j_gene: TRBJ2-7; d_gene: -; v_gene: TRBV5-5; abundance: -
CDR3aa: CASSRGLGETQYF; CDR3nt: TGTGCCAGCAGCCGGGGGCTGGGAGAGACCCAGTACTTC; j_gene: TRBJ2-5; d_gene: -; v_gene: TRBV6-2/TRBV6-3; abundance: -
CDR3aa: CASSLSSGRNTGELFF; CDR3nt: TGTGCCAGCAGCCTATCTAGCGGAAGAAACACCGGGGAGCTGTTTTTT; j_gene: TRBJ2-2; d_gene: TRBD2; v_gene: TRBV14; abundance: -
CDR3aa: CASRAGGAYNEQFF; CDR3nt: TGTGCCAGCAGGGCAGGGGGCGCCTACAATGAGCAGTTCTTC; j_gene: TRBJ2-1; d_gene: TRBD1; v_gene: TRBV28; abundance: -
CDR3aa: CASSISVGRTEAFF; CDR3nt: TGTGCCAGCAGCATTTCAGTAGGGAGGACTGAAGCTTTCTTT; j_gene: TRBJ1-1; d_gene: -; v_gene: TRBV7-2; abundance: -
CDR3aa: CASRAPGQIPTGELFF; CDR3nt: TGCGCCAGCAGAGCCCCGGGACAGATACCCACCGGGGAGCTGTTTTTT; j_gene: TRBJ2-2; d_gene: TRBD1; v_gene: TRBV5-1; abundance: -
CDR3aa: CASSEFTGSNQPQHF; CDR3nt: TGTGCCAGCAGTGAATTCACGGGGAGCAATCAGCCCCAGCATTTT; j_gene: TRBJ1-5; d_gene: -; v_gene: TRBV6-1; abundance: -
CDR3aa: CASSRLQGVTEAFF; CDR3nt: TGTGCCAGCAGTCGCCTACAGGGTGTCACTGAAGCTTTCTTT; j_gene: TRBJ1-1; d_gene: -; v_gene: TRBV28; abundance: -
CDR3aa: CASQGPGQGPTQYF; CDR3nt: TGTGCCAGCCAGGGCCCGGGACAGGGGCCCACGCAGTATTTT; j_gene: TRBJ2-3; d_gene: TRBD1; v_gene: TRBV25-1; abundance: -
CDR3aa: CASKTENLAKNIQYF; CDR3nt: TGTGCCAGCAAGACAGAAAATTTAGCCAAAAACATTCAGTACTTC; j_gene: TRBJ2-4; d_gene: -; v_gene: TRBV2; abundance: -
CDR3aa: CASSPTGLQETQYF; CDR3nt: TGTGCTAGCAGCCCGACAGGGTTGCAAGAGACCCAGTACTTC; j_gene: TRBJ2-5; d_gene: TRBD1; v_gene: TRBV7-7; abundance: -
CDR3aa: CASSSRQGSDNEQFF; CDR3nt: TGTGCCAGCTCATCCAGACAGGGATCGGACAATGAGCAGTTCTTC; j_gene: TRBJ2-1; d_gene: TRBD1; v_gene: TRBV18; abundance: -
CDR3aa: CASSFGPGGDADTQYF; CDR3nt: TGTGCCAGCAGCTTCGGACCGGGGGGGGACGCAGATACGCAGTATTTT; j_gene: TRBJ2-3; d_gene: TRBD2; v_gene: TRBV11-3; abundance: -
CDR3aa: CASSPDRIYGYTF; CDR3nt: TGTGCCAGCAGCCCAGACAGAATCTATGGCTACACCTTC; j_gene: TRBJ1-2; d_gene: -; v_gene: TRBV3-1/TRBV3-2; abundance: -
CDR3aa: CASSSQGSEAFF; CDR3nt: TGTGCCAGCAGCTCCCAGGGGAGTGAAGCTTTCTTT; j_gene: TRBJ1-1; d_gene: -; v_gene: TRBV7-9; abundance: once
CDR3aa: CASSKGTGGDGYGYTF; CDR3nt: TGTGCCAGCAGTAAAGGGACAGGGGGCGACGGCTATGGCTACACCTTC; j_gene: TRBJ1-2; d_gene: TRBD1; v_gene: TRBV6-1; abundance: -
CDR3aa: CASSLSGHSSTQYF; CDR3nt: TGTGCCAGCAGTTTATCGGGACACTCTAGTACGCAGTATTTT; j_gene: TRBJ2-3; d_gene: -; v_gene: TRBV27; abundance: -
CDR3aa: CASSIDRSLNQPQHF; CDR3nt: TGTGCCAGCAGCATAGACAGGTCCCTAAATCAGCCCCAGCATTTT; j_gene: TRBJ1-5; d_gene: -; v_gene: TRBV6-5; abundance: few
CDR3aa: CASSVVPTGGIYEQYF; CDR3nt: TGTGCCAGCAGCGTAGTCCCAACAGGGGGGATCTACGAGCAGTACTTC; j_gene: TRBJ2-7; d_gene: TRBD1; v_gene: TRBV9; abundance: once
CDR3aa: CASSQALTSGLRNEQFF; CDR3nt: TGTGCCAGCAGCCAAGCCCTGACTAGCGGACTTCGCAATGAGCAGTTCTTC; j_gene: TRBJ2-1; d_gene: TRBD2; v_gene: TRBV14; abundance: -
CDR3aa: CASSFSGTGLETQYF; CDR3nt: TGCGCCAGCAGCTTTTCCGGGACAGGGCTAGAGACCCAGTACTTC; j_gene: TRBJ2-5; d_gene: TRBD1; v_gene: TRBV5-1; abundance: -
CDR3aa: CATSDLPQRDRSDEQFF; CDR3nt: TGTGCCACCAGTGATTTGCCCCAGCGGGATCGGTCGGATGAGCAGTTCTTC; j_gene: TRBJ2-1; d_gene: TRBD2; v_gene: TRBV24-1; abundance: -
CDR3aa: CASTPGARQTQYF; CDR3nt: TGTGCCAGCACCCCGGGAGCGAGGCAGACCCAGTACTTC; j_gene: TRBJ2-5; d_gene: -; v_gene: TRBV6-6; abundance: once
CDR3aa: CSVQYTNNQPQHF; CDR3nt: TGCAGCGTTCAATACACTAATAATCAGCCCCAGCATTTT; j_gene: TRBJ1-5; d_gene: -; v_gene: TRBV29-1; abundance: -
CDR3aa: CASSQPGQGNSPLHF; CDR3nt: TGTGCCAGCAGTCAACCGGGACAGGGGAATTCACCCCTCCACTTT; j_gene: TRBJ1-6; d_gene: TRBD1; v_gene: TRBV6-5; abundance: few
CDR3aa: CASSLDGGMNTEAFF; CDR3nt: TGTGCCAGCAGTCTCGACGGAGGGATGAACACTGAAGCTTTCTTT; j_gene: TRBJ1-1; d_gene: -; v_gene: TRBV28; abundance: -
CDR3aa: CASTQATRGNYGYTF; CDR3nt: TGTGCCAGCACCCAAGCAACCAGGGGAAACTATGGCTACACCTTC; j_gene: TRBJ1-2; d_gene: -; v_gene: TRBV6-5; abundance: -
CDR3aa: CASSLELTDSGNTIYF; CDR3nt: TGTGCCAGCTCCCTCGAATTGACAGACTCTGGAAACACCATATATTTT; j_gene: TRBJ1-3; d_gene: -; v_gene: TRBV18; abundance: -
CDR3aa: CASSRSSDQPQHF; CDR3nt: TGTGCCAGCAGCCGTTCATCGGATCAGCCCCAGCATTTT; j_gene: TRBJ1-5; d_gene: -; v_gene: TRBV7-9; abundance: -
CDR3aa: CASSEASGRAGETQYF; CDR3nt: TGTGCCAGCAGCGAGGCTAGCGGGAGGGCAGGAGAGACCCAGTACTTC; j_gene: TRBJ2-5; d_gene: TRBD2; v_gene: TRBV9; abundance: few
CDR3aa: CASSQDRSGRAGEQYF; CDR3nt: TGTGCCAGCAGCCAAGATCGTAGCGGGAGGGCCGGCGAGCAGTACTTC; j_gene: TRBJ2-7; d_gene: TRBD2; v_gene: TRBV4-2; abundance: -
CDR3aa: CASNPPGGANYGYTF; CDR3nt: TGTGCCAGCAATCCTCCGGGGGGGGCAAACTATGGCTACACCTTC; j_gene: TRBJ1-2; d_gene: -; v_gene: TRBV28; abundance: -